This T cell receptor beta chain was recorded in a study of T cells in Graves' hyperthyroidism and ophthalmopathy. Those patients with uncontrolled infection, other autoimmune disease, pregnancy or lactation were excluded. Diagnoses were established using clinical symptoms, serum thyroxine and TRAb, thyroid ultrasound and orbital computed tomography. The V and J ends lost 5 bases and 6 bases respectively, with 14 bases between them. CDR3 length: 14 residues. CDR1 and CDR2 (germline): MNHNS, SASEGT. Regarding the study as a whole: Separating ophthalmopathy from stable hyperthyroidism was achieved by a 13 V-J model.

From RNA transcripts, TCR beta CDR3 regions were amplified. The HTBI primer set was used in a first-round RT-PCR of the TCR CDR3. TCRdb processed the multiplex PCR reads anew with MiXCR; each CDR3 protein has one entry. The sample consists of about half a million distinct CDR3 sequences, roughly 24% of them appearing once. This clonotype was counted only a few times. Its antigen remains unknown. The clonotype comes from a woman aged 25 to 39 with Graves' ophthalmopathy. The sequencing sample was made of blood. V and J are TRBV6-1 and TRBJ1-5; D may be TRBD1 (5 bases). The CDR3 DNA reads as TGTGCCAGCAGTAGGGGAGGGAGTACTCAGCCCCAGCATTTT. Residues: CASSRGGSTQPQHF.